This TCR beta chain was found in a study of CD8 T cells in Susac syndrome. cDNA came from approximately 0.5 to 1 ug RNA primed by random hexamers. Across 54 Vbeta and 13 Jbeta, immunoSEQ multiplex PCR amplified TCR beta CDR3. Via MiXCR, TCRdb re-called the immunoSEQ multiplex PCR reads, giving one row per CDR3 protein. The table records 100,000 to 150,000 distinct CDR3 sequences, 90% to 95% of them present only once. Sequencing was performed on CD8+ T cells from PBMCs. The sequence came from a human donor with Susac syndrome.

The CDR3 loop reads CASSPDSGGANGTDTQYF. The CDR3 coding sequence is TGTGCCAGCAGTCCCGACAGCGGGGGGGCGAACGGCACAGATACGCAGTATTTT. V gene TRBV6-2 or TRBV6-3 combines with J gene TRBJ2-3, with 10 bases identical to TRBD2. There are 18 residues in the CDR3. Trimming at V came to 5 bases and at J to 1 base, leaving 12 bases not matched to a gene. Germline V gene lookup returns CDR1 MNHEY and CDR2 SVGEGT.